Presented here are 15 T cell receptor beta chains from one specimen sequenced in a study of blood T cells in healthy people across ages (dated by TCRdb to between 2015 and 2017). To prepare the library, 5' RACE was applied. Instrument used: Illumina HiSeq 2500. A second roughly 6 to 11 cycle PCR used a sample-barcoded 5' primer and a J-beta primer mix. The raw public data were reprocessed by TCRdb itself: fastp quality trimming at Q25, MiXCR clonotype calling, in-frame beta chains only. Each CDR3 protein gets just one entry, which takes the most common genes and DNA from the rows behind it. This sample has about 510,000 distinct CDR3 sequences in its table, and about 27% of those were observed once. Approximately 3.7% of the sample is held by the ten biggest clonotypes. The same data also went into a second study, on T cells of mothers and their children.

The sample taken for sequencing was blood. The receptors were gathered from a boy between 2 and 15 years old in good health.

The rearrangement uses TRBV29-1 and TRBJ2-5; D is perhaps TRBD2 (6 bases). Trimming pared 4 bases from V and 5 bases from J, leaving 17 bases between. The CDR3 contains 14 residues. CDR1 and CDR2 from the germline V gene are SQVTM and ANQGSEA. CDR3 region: CSVAGVGGDETQYF. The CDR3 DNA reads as TGCAGCGTTGCCGGGGTGGGGGGAGATGAGACCCAGTACTTC.

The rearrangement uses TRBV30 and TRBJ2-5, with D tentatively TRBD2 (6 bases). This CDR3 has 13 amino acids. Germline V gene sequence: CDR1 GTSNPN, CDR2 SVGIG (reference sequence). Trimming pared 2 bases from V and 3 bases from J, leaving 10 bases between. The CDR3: CAWSSWGEETQYF. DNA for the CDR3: TGTGCCTGGAGTAGTTGGGGGGAAGAGACCCAGTACTTC.

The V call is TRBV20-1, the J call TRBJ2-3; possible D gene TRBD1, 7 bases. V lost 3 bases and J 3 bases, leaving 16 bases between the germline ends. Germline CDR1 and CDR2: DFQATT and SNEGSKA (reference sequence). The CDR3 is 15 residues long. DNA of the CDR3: TGCAGTGCTAGCGGAGGGGGACAGACTACAGATACGCAGTATTTT. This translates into CSASGGGQTTDTQYF.

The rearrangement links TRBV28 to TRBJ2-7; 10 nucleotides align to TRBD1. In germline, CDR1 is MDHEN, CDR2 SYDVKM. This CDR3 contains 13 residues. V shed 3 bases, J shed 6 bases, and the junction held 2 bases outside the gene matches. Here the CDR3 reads CASSLGQGFEQYF. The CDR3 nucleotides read TGTGCCAGCAGTTTGGGACAGGGGTTCGAGCAGTACTTC. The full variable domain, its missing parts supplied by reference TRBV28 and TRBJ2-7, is DVKVTQSSRYLVKRTGEKVFLECVQDMDHENMFWYRQDPGLGLRLIYFSYDVKMKEKGDIPEGYSVSREKKERFSLILESASTNQTSMYLCASSLGQGFEQYFGPGTRLTVT.

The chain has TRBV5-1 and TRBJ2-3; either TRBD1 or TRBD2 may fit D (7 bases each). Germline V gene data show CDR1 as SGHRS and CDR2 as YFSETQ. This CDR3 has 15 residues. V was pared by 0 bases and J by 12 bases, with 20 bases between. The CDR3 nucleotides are TGCGCCAGCAGCTTGGCAGGGGCAGGGGGGGCCCCTCAGTATTTT. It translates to CASSLAGAGGAPQYF.

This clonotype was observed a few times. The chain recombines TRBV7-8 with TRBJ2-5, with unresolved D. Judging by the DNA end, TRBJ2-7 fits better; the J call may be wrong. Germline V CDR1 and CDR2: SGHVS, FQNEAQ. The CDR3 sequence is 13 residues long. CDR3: CASSTYERDEQYF. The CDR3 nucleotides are TGTGCCAGCAGTACCTACGAAAGGGACGAGCAGTACTTC.

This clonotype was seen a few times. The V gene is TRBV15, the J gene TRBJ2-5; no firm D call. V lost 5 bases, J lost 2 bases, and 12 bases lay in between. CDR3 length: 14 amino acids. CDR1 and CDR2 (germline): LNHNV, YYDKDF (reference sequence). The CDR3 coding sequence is TGTGCCACCAGCCCGGGCGGAAAACAAGAGACCCAGTACTTC. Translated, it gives CATSPGGKQETQYF.

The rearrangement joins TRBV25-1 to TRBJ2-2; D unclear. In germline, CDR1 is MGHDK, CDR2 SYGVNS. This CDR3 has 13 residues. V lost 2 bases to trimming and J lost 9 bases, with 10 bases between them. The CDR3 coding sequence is TGTGCCAGCAGTGAACCTCTAGACCGGGAGCTGTTTTTT. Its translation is CASSEPLDRELFF.

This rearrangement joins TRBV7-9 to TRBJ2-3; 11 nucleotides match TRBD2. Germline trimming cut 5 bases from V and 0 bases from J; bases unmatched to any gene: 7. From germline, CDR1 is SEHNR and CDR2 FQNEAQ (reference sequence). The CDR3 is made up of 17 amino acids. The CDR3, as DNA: TGTGCCAGCAGCCAGAAGACTAGCGGGGTTAGCACAGATACGCAGTATTTT. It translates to CASSQKTSGVSTDTQYF.

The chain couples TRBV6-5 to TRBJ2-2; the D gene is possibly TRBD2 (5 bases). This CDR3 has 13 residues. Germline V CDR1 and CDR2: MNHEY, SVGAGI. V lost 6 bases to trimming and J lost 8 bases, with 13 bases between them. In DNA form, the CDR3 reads TGTGCCAGCAGCAAGGAGACTAAGGGGGAGCTGTTTTTT. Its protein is CASSKETKGELFF.

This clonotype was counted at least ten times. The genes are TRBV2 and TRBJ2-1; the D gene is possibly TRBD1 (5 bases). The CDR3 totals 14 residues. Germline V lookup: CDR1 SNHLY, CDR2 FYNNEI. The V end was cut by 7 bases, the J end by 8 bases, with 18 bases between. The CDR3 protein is CASIKDTLVDEQFF. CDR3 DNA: TGTGCCAGCATAAAGGACACTCTCGTGGATGAGCAGTTCTTC. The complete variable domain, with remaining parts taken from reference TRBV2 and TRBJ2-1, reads EPEVTQTPSHQVTQMGQEVILRCVPISNHLYFYWYRQILGQKVEFLVSFYNNEISEKSEIFDDQFSVERPDGSNFTLKIRSTKLEDSAMYFCASIKDTLVDEQFFGPGTRLTVL.

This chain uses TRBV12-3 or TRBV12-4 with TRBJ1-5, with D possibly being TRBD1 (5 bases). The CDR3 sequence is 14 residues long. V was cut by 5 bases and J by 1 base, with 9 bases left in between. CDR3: CASSTRQSNQPQHF. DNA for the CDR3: TGTGCCAGCAGTACACGACAGAGCAATCAGCCCCAGCATTTT.

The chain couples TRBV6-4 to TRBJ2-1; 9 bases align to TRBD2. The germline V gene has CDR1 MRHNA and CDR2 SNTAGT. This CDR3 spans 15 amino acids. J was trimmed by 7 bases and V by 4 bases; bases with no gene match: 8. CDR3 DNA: TGTGCCAGCAGTGCCAATAGCGGGAGTGGGAATGAGCAGTTCTTC. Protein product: CASSANSGSGNEQFF.

In nucleotides, the CDR3 is TGTGCCAGCAGCCAAGACTCAACCTACGAGCAGTACTTC. This encodes CASSQDSTYEQYF. This chain connects TRBV4-2 to TRBJ2-7; D unresolved. Germline V gene sequence: CDR1 LGHNA, CDR2 YNFKEQ. The CDR3 extends over 13 amino acids. The V end lost 0 bases, the J end lost 2 bases, and 5 bases lay between the germline ends.

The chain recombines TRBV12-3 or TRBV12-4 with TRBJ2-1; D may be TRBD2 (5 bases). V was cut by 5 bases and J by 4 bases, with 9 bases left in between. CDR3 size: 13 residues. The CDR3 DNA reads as TGTGCCAGCAGTGGTCCGGGGTACAATGAGCAGTTCTTC. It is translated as CASSGPGYNEQFF.